A single sample is the source of the 20 T cell receptor beta chains below, sequenced in a study of response to subunit inactivated influenza vaccine (dated by TCRdb to 2017 to 2018). Receptor libraries were prepared by RT-PCR. Data came from an Illumina HiSeq 2500. The public reads were reanalyzed by TCRdb: fastp trimming at Q25, MiXCR alignment, in-frame beta chains only. Records with the same CDR3 protein are collapsed into one entry carrying the most frequent genes and DNA. A total of approximately 500,000 distinct CDR3 sequences appear in this sample, 12% to 15% of them only once. The top ten hold around 10% of the sample. Sequencing used PBMCs from blood, obtained 12 days after vaccination. Receptors originate from a middle-aged man who received an inactivated influenza vaccine. Donor details come from another sample of the same person, matched by shared clones.

This clonotype was counted only a few times. The genes are TRBV28 and TRBJ1-4; D is uncertain. Trimming pared 5 bases from V and 5 bases from J, leaving 0 bases between. The CDR3 sequence is 10 residues long. From germline, CDR1 is MDHEN and CDR2 SYDVKM. In nucleotides, the CDR3 is TGTGCCAGCAGTAATGAAAAACTGTTTTTT. Protein: CASSNEKLFF.

There are a few counts of this clonotype. V usage is TRBV29-1 and J usage is TRBJ2-1, with 14 bases identical to TRBD2. J gave up 6 bases and V 7 bases, and 5 bases lay outside the gene matches. Germline CDR1 and CDR2: SQVTM and ANQGSEA. The CDR3 consists of 14 residues. The CDR3 coding sequence is TGCAGCGGCGGACTAGCGGGGGGATTCAATGAGCAGTTCTTC. Residues: CSGGLAGGFNEQFF.

This clonotype was picked up a small number of times. V usage is TRBV5-1 and J usage is TRBJ1-1, with 8 bases aligning to TRBD1. The CDR3 is made up of 14 amino acids. V trimming: 3 bases; J trimming: 11 bases; junction bases outside the gene matches: 12. CDR1 SGHRS and CDR2 YFSETQ come from the germline V gene. The CDR3 bases are TGCGCCAGCAGCTGGAGGCAGGACAGGGTCACGGCTTTCTTT. Protein: CASSWRQDRVTAFF.

This clonotype was observed many times. The rearrangement links TRBV6-2 or TRBV6-3 to TRBJ2-2, with TRBD1 identical over 7 bases. Unmatched junction bases numbered 3, after V lost 4 bases and J lost 4 bases. This CDR3 has 14 amino acids. Germline CDR1 is MNHEY and CDR2 is SVGEGT. The CDR3 DNA sequence: TGTGCCAGCAGTTCGACAGGGACCACCGGGGAGCTGTTTTTT. Translation: CASSSTGTTGELFF.

The chain links TRBV7-2 to TRBJ1-2, with D unclear. V gave up 3 bases and J gave up 7 bases, with 21 bases separating them. In germline, CDR1 is SGHTA, CDR2 FQGNSA. The CDR3 has 16 residues. CDR3 nucleotide sequence: TGTGCCAGCAGCTTGGGAGATTCGGGGTTTAAGGGTGGCTACACCTTC. Translating it yields CASSLGDSGFKGGYTF.

There are a few counts of this clonotype. In nucleotides, the CDR3 is TGTGCCAGCAGTTACTGGGGACAGGGGACGTCTGAAGCTTTCTTT. Amino acid sequence: CASSYWGQGTSEAFF. The chain has TRBV6-5 and TRBJ1-1; 10 bases fit TRBD1. Germline CDR1 is MNHEY and CDR2 is SVGAGI. J was trimmed by 6 bases and V by 1 base; bases with no gene match: 5. This CDR3 has 15 amino acids.

The chain carries TRBV9 and TRBJ2-1, with D possibly being TRBD2 (8 bases). With 4 bases removed from V and 0 bases from J, the gap between germline ends came to 14 bases. Looked up from germline, CDR1 is SGDLS and CDR2 is YYNGEE. The CDR3 is 16 residues long. The CDR3 is CASSPGGDSSYNEQFF. In DNA form, the CDR3 reads TGTGCCAGCAGCCCGGGGGGGGACAGCTCCTACAATGAGCAGTTCTTC.

The gene calls are TRBV7-8 and TRBJ2-5; 12 bases line up with TRBD2. V lost 2 bases to trimming and J lost 2 bases; unmatched junction nucleotides: 6. The CDR3 covers 17 residues. Germline CDR1 is SGHVS and CDR2 is FQNEAQ. CDR3 region: CASSLSPLAGGQETQYF. The CDR3 nucleotides read TGTGCCAGCAGCTTAAGCCCCCTAGCGGGGGGGCAAGAGACCCAGTACTTC.

This clonotype was seen a few times. Here the CDR3 reads CASSLEQVLHRGSPLHF. The CDR3 DNA reads as TGTGCCAGCAGCTTAGAACAGGTCCTACACCGGGGTTCACCCCTCCACTTT. The J gene is TRBJ1-6, the V gene TRBV7-9, with D maybe TRBD1 (5 bases). Germline-derived CDR1 and CDR2 are SEHNR and FQNEAQ (reference sequence). The V end was cut by 1 base, the J end by 9 bases, with 19 bases between. This CDR3 comprises 17 residues. Full variable domain (remainder filled in from reference TRBV7-9 and TRBJ1-6): DTGVSQNPRHKITKRGQNVTFRCDPISEHNRLYWYRQTLGQGPEFLTYFQNEAQLEKSRLLSDRFSAERPKGSFSTLEIQRTEQGDSAMYLCASSLEQVLHRGSPLHFGNGTRLTVT.

This clonotype showed up many times. The chain joins TRBV28 to TRBJ2-7; possibly TRBD1 or TRBD2 for D (5 bases each). V was pared by 8 bases and J by 5 bases, with 22 bases between. The CDR3 is made up of 15 amino acids. Germline lookup yields CDR1 MDHEN and CDR2 SYDVKM. Here the CDR3 reads CASLSRDPDGNEQYF. The CDR3 coding sequence is TGTGCCAGCCTTTCTCGGGACCCGGACGGCAACGAGCAGTACTTC.

The chain combines TRBV2 with TRBJ2-1; 16 bases line up with TRBD2. The CDR3 totals 19 residues. In germline, CDR1 is SNHLY, CDR2 FYNNEI. The CDR3 coding sequence is TGTACCTGCAGTTCAGGGACTAGCGGGAGGGCCAGGTCCTACAATGAGCAGTTCTTC. This sequence encodes CTCSSGTSGRARSYNEQFF.

Only a few counts were recorded for this clonotype. The chain couples TRBV7-6 to TRBJ2-1; 9 nucleotides align to TRBD2. This CDR3 is 18 amino acids long. Germline V gives CDR1 SGHVS, CDR2 FNYEAQ. The J segment lost 3 bases and the V segment lost 1 base, leaving 10 bases of the junction unmatched. The CDR3 nucleotides read TGTGCCAGCAGCTTAGTACCTAGCGGGGCCTCCCGCTACAATGAGCAGTTCTTC. Its translation is CASSLVPSGASRYNEQFF. The full variable domain, in which reference TRBV7-6 and TRBJ2-1 provide the parts outside the CDR3, is GAGVSQSPRYKVTKRGQDVALRCDPISGHVSLYWYRQALGQGPEFLTYFNYEAQQDKSGLPNDRFSAERPEGSISTLTIQRTEQRDSAMYRCASSLVPSGASRYNEQFFGPGTRLTVL.

This clonotype was detected a few times. The chain recombines TRBV28 with TRBJ1-3; 9 bases line up with TRBD1. Looked up from germline, CDR1 is MDHEN and CDR2 is SYDVKM. V dropped 5 bases and J dropped 2; count of bases not matched to a gene: 10. The CDR3 is 17 residues long. The CDR3 nucleotides are TGTGCCAGCAGTCGAAAACTGACAGGGGGACCTGGAAACACCATATATTTT. This sequence encodes CASSRKLTGGPGNTIYF.

This sequence joins TRBV6-2 or TRBV6-3 and TRBJ1-1; possible D gene TRBD1, 5 bases. The V end lost 8 bases, the J end lost 2 bases, and 15 bases lay between the germline ends. There are 14 residues in the CDR3. Germline values: CDR1 MNHEY, CDR2 SVGEGT. CDR3: CASQTGGINTEAFF. The DNA of the CDR3 is TGTGCCAGCCAAACCGGGGGGATCAACACTGAAGCTTTCTTT.

This clonotype was counted a few times. The chain combines TRBV5-4 with TRBJ1-2; D uncertain. CDR1 is SGHNT, CDR2 YYREEE, per germline (reference sequence). Trimming took off 4 bases at V and 7 bases at J, with 8 bases between the two ends. The CDR3 is made up of 11 amino acids. CDR3 sequence reads: CASSPLSGYTF. The CDR3 DNA is TGTGCCAGCAGCCCTCTCAGTGGCTACACCTTC.

This clonotype was seen a handful of times. The rearrangement links TRBV30 to TRBJ2-5, with D possibly matching TRBD1 (6 bases). The CDR3 consists of 13 residues. Germline V CDR1 and CDR2: GTSNPN, SVGIG (reference sequence). Trimming took off 2 bases at V and 5 bases at J, with 12 bases between the two ends. The CDR3 spells CAWSRQGWETQYF. In DNA, the CDR3 is TGTGCCTGGAGTCGTCAGGGGTGGGAGACCCAGTACTTC.

The table lists this clonotype with a few counts. J is TRBJ2-5 and V is TRBV29-1, with D perhaps matching TRBD1 or TRBD2 (8 bases each). Germline V CDR1 and CDR2: SQVTM, ANQGSEA. The CDR3 is 14 residues long. The V and J ends lost 6 bases and 8 bases respectively, with 22 bases between them. The CDR3 DNA reads TGCAGCGTGCACGGGGGGGGGACAGGCAATACCCAGTACTTC. It specifies CSVHGGGTGNTQYF.

The genes are TRBV4-3 and TRBJ2-3; D not resolved. Deletions cut 0 bases from V and 4 bases from J, with 11 bases between. This CDR3 has 15 amino acids. CDR1 is LGHNA and CDR2 is YSLEER in the germline V gene. CDR3 DNA: TGCGCCAGCAGCCAAGATTCATTAGGGCCAGATACGCAGTATTTT. Its translation: CASSQDSLGPDTQYF.

The J gene is TRBJ2-5, the V gene TRBV5-6; perhaps TRBD1 as D (6 bases). Trimming took 3 bases from V and 2 from J, leaving 11 bases between them. CDR3 length: 14 amino acids. CDR1 SGHDT and CDR2 YYEEEE come from the germline V gene. The CDR3 region has the DNA TGTGCCAGCAGCTGGGGGACAAAACAAGAGACCCAGTACTTC. As protein: CASSWGTKQETQYF.

This clonotype was seen more than once but under ten times. The chain carries TRBV7-2 and TRBJ2-1, with D perhaps TRBD1 (6 bases). Germline V gene data show CDR1 as SGHTA and CDR2 as FQGNSA. CDR3 size: 14 residues. The V and J ends lost 3 bases and 9 bases respectively, with 15 bases between them. CDR3 in DNA: TGTGCCAGCAGCTTTACAGGGTACCGGACTGAGCAGTTCTTC. Protein: CASSFTGYRTEQFF. The entire variable domain, with the rest obtained from reference TRBV7-2 and TRBJ2-1, is as follows: GAGVSQSPSNKVTEKGKDVELRCDPISGHTALYWYRQSLGQGLEFLIYFQGNSAPDKSGLPSDRFSAERTGGSVSTLTIQRTQQEDSAVYLCASSFTGYRTEQFFGPGTRLTVL.